Below, one TCR beta chain is given with its context. Residents of about two dozen US areas, aged about 18 to 95 years, made up the participants. Which cohort a participant joined came from the clinical history participants gave. This specimen belongs to a study of blood T cell repertoires in COVID-19. Study-level background: Collection of acute and convalescent COVID-19 samples took place in the United States, Italy and Spain. PBMCs, B-cell-depleted T cells, or T cells were the source of the cDNA or gDNA that made up the material.

Sequencing used immunoSEQ multiplex PCR; TCRdb keeps in-frame clones, though not all of them. This sample has approximately 400,000 clones; around 87% occur once, and the top ten carry 1.3%. The V gene end was trimmed by 2 bases and the J gene end by 1 base; junction bases not matched to a gene: 15. This CDR3 is 20 amino acids long. Germline loops: CDR1 MNHNS, CDR2 SASEGT. The TCR sequence derives from a young man who had recovered from COVID-19. This sequence joins TRBV6-1 and TRBJ1-4; 8 positions agree with TRBD1. The sequenced sample consisted of PBMCs or T cells enriched from blood (not recorded which). The CDR3 is CASSELSRGLKVGTNEKLFF. The DNA for the CDR3 is TGTGCCAGCAGTGAACTTTCCAGGGGGCTTAAGGTTGGAACTAATGAAAAACTGTTTTTT.